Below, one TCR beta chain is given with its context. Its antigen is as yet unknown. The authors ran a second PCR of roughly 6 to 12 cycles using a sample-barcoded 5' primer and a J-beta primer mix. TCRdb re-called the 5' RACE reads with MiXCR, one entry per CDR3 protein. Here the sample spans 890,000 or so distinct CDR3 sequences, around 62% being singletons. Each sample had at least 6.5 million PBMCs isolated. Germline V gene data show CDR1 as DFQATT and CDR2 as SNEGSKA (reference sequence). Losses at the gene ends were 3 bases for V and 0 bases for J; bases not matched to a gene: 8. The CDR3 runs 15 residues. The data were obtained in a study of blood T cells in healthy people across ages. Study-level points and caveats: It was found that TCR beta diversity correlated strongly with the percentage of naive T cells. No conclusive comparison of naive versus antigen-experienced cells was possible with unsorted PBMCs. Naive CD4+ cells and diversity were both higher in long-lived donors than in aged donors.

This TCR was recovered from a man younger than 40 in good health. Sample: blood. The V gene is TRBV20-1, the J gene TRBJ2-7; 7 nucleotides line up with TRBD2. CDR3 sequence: CSARSRGGPSYEQYF. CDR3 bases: TGCAGTGCTAGGTCGCGCGGGGGACCCTCCTACGAGCAGTACTTC.